The rows below give T cell receptor beta chains drawn from one sample of a study of a mutant IDH1 vaccine in newly diagnosed glioma. TCRdb's copy holds only in-frame clones and misses some; the assay was immunoSEQ multiplex PCR. The sample carries tens of thousands of clones, just over 85% recorded once. Sequenced material: PBMCs, taken from a glioma patient treated with radiotherapy, temozolomide or both. These TCRs come from a middle-aged man with glioma. Both conserved end residues are part of each CDR3. Fields, in order: CDR3 DNA, CDR3 protein, J gene, V gene, clone size, D gene. D genes are given only for firm matches. Clone size appears in some rows only: once, few, many, or a class for an expanded clone.

CDR3nt: TGTGCCAGCAGCTTAACTTCCCGGGAGCAGCCCCAGCATTTT; CDR3aa: CASSLTSREQPQHF; j_gene: TRBJ1-5; v_gene: TRBV7-2; abundance: NA; d_gene: NA
CDR3nt: TGTGCCAGCAGTCCGGACAGGAACTATGGCTACACCTTC; CDR3aa: CASSPDRNYGYTF; j_gene: TRBJ1-2; v_gene: TRBV6-5; abundance: NA; d_gene: TRBD1
CDR3nt: TGTGCCAGCAGTCCCCCAGGGGCAGGGGGCGAGCAGTACTTC; CDR3aa: CASSPPGAGGEQYF; j_gene: TRBJ2-7; v_gene: TRBV27; abundance: NA; d_gene: TRBD1
CDR3nt: TGCGCCAGCAGCCAAGATGGAAACACCATATATTTT; CDR3aa: CASSQDGNTIYF; j_gene: TRBJ1-3; v_gene: TRBV4-3; abundance: NA; d_gene: NA
CDR3nt: TGTGCCAGCGGTCTTAAAAGCGGGACTAAATACAATGAGCAGTTCTTC; CDR3aa: CASGLKSGTKYNEQFF; j_gene: TRBJ2-1; v_gene: TRBV27; abundance: NA; d_gene: TRBD2
CDR3nt: TGTGCCAGCAAGGGTGGGGCCCCCGAGCAGTACTTC; CDR3aa: CASKGGAPEQYF; j_gene: TRBJ2-7; v_gene: TRBV27; abundance: NA; d_gene: NA
CDR3nt: TGTGCCAGCAGCCCGAATAGCGGGAAGTTCCACGAGCAGTACTTC; CDR3aa: CASSPNSGKFHEQYF; j_gene: TRBJ2-7; v_gene: TRBV9; abundance: NA; d_gene: TRBD2
CDR3nt: TGTGCCAGCAGCTTAGGGAGTAATTACGAGCAGTACTTC; CDR3aa: CASSLGSNYEQYF; j_gene: TRBJ2-7; v_gene: TRBV7-8; abundance: once; d_gene: NA
CDR3nt: TGTGCCAGCAGTGACGAGGTGACAGGGGCGAGCAATGAGCAGTTCTTC; CDR3aa: CASSDEVTGASNEQFF; j_gene: TRBJ2-1; v_gene: TRBV6-4; abundance: NA; d_gene: TRBD1
CDR3nt: TGTGCCAGCAGCTGGTTGACAGGGCAAACTGAAGCTTTCTTT; CDR3aa: CASSWLTGQTEAFF; j_gene: TRBJ1-1; v_gene: TRBV7-8; abundance: NA; d_gene: TRBD1
CDR3nt: TGTGCCAGCAGATTGGGGACAGCTGAACACGAGCAGTACTTC; CDR3aa: CASRLGTAEHEQYF; j_gene: TRBJ2-7; v_gene: TRBV7-9; abundance: once; d_gene: TRBD1
CDR3nt: TGTGCCAGCAGCTACACAGGAACAACTAATGAAAAACTGTTTTTT; CDR3aa: CASSYTGTTNEKLFF; j_gene: TRBJ1-4; v_gene: TRBV6-1; abundance: few; d_gene: NA
CDR3nt: TGTGCCAGCAGTGAATCCGGGACCTACAATGAGCAGTTCTTC; CDR3aa: CASSESGTYNEQFF; j_gene: TRBJ2-1; v_gene: TRBV25-1; abundance: NA; d_gene: NA
CDR3nt: TGTGCCAGCACTGGGGATCGAGGGACCCAGTACTTC; CDR3aa: CASTGDRGTQYF; j_gene: TRBJ2-5; v_gene: TRBV2; abundance: NA; d_gene: NA
CDR3nt: TGTGCCAGCTCATCAAGTTTTTCCCCTTTCAATCAGCCCCAGCATTTT; CDR3aa: CASSSSFSPFNQPQHF; j_gene: TRBJ1-5; v_gene: TRBV18; abundance: NA; d_gene: NA
CDR3nt: TGTGCCAGCAGTGAAATGGGGGGAAGGGTGAACACTGAAGCTTTCTTT; CDR3aa: CASSEMGGRVNTEAFF; j_gene: TRBJ1-1; v_gene: TRBV6-1; abundance: NA; d_gene: NA
CDR3nt: TGTGCCAGCAGTGAAAACGGCGGGAGGTTCTACAATGAGCAGTTCTTC; CDR3aa: CASSENGGRFYNEQFF; j_gene: TRBJ2-1; v_gene: TRBV6-1; abundance: NA; d_gene: TRBD2
CDR3nt: TGTGCCAGCAGAACAGGGGAAACTGAAGCTTTCTTT; CDR3aa: CASRTGETEAFF; j_gene: TRBJ1-1; v_gene: TRBV7-9; abundance: NA; d_gene: TRBD1
CDR3nt: TGTGCCAGCAGCTCATGGGCCCTATTATCGGACGAGACCCAGTACTTC; CDR3aa: CASSSWALLSDETQYF; j_gene: TRBJ2-5; v_gene: TRBV7-2; abundance: NA; d_gene: NA
CDR3nt: TGTGCCAGCAGCTTGGACAGGGGGCTTTCCACTGAAGCTTTCTTT; CDR3aa: CASSLDRGLSTEAFF; j_gene: TRBJ1-1; v_gene: TRBV7-8; abundance: NA; d_gene: TRBD1
CDR3nt: TGCGCCAGCAGCCCTACAGGGGGCATCGGGACCGGGGAGCTGTTTTTT; CDR3aa: CASSPTGGIGTGELFF; j_gene: TRBJ2-2; v_gene: TRBV5-1; abundance: NA; d_gene: TRBD1
CDR3nt: TGCAGCGCAAGGGGGACTAGCGGGAGCAGCTCCTACAATGAGCAGTTCTTC; CDR3aa: CSARGTSGSSSYNEQFF; j_gene: TRBJ2-1; v_gene: TRBV29-1; abundance: NA; d_gene: TRBD2
CDR3nt: TGCAGCGTTGGGCAGAACACCGGGGAGCTGTTTTTT; CDR3aa: CSVGQNTGELFF; j_gene: TRBJ2-2; v_gene: TRBV29-1; abundance: NA; d_gene: NA
CDR3nt: TGTGCCAGCAGCCAAGAGGGAGCGGGAGGATCCGAGCAGTACTTC; CDR3aa: CASSQEGAGGSEQYF; j_gene: TRBJ2-7; v_gene: TRBV4-2; abundance: NA; d_gene: TRBD2
CDR3nt: TGTGCCAGCAGCCACCCGGGACAGGGGAATGAAAAACTGTTTTTT; CDR3aa: CASSHPGQGNEKLFF; j_gene: TRBJ1-4; v_gene: TRBV4-2; abundance: NA; d_gene: TRBD1
CDR3nt: TGCGCCAGCAGCTCCCTTTACACCAGGAACACTGAAGCTTTCTTT; CDR3aa: CASSSLYTRNTEAFF; j_gene: TRBJ1-1; v_gene: TRBV4-1; abundance: few; d_gene: NA
CDR3nt: TGTGCCAGCAGTGAACACTCCGCGGGGGCCGGAAACACCATATATTTT; CDR3aa: CASSEHSAGAGNTIYF; j_gene: TRBJ1-3; v_gene: TRBV25-1; abundance: NA; d_gene: NA
CDR3nt: TGTGCCAGCAGCCACCGGGAGTGGGACACCGGGGAGCTGTTTTTT; CDR3aa: CASSHREWDTGELFF; j_gene: TRBJ2-2; v_gene: TRBV13; abundance: once; d_gene: NA
CDR3nt: TGTGCCATCGGGTCTGGGGGTAGCGGGAGGAACACAGATACGCAGTATTTT; CDR3aa: CAIGSGGSGRNTDTQYF; j_gene: TRBJ2-3; v_gene: TRBV10-3; abundance: NA; d_gene: TRBD2
CDR3nt: TGTGCCAGTAGTTATCTGCGTGGACCTGACAATGAGCAGTTCTTC; CDR3aa: CASSYLRGPDNEQFF; j_gene: TRBJ2-1; v_gene: TRBV19; abundance: NA; d_gene: NA
CDR3nt: TGTGCCAGCAACCTCAGGGATTACGAGCAGTACTTC; CDR3aa: CASNLRDYEQYF; j_gene: TRBJ2-7; v_gene: TRBV28; abundance: NA; d_gene: NA
CDR3nt: TGTGCCAGTAGAAGGACCCTCGCAACTAATGAAAAACTGTTTTTT; CDR3aa: CASRRTLATNEKLFF; j_gene: TRBJ1-4; v_gene: TRBV19; abundance: NA; d_gene: NA
CDR3nt: TGTGTCAGTAGTAGGGGACAGGGGTCCTACGAGCAGTACTTC; CDR3aa: CVSSRGQGSYEQYF; j_gene: TRBJ2-7; v_gene: TRBV19; abundance: NA; d_gene: TRBD1
CDR3nt: TGTGCCAGCAGCCTCCGGGACGCGCGCACAGATACGCAGTATTTT; CDR3aa: CASSLRDARTDTQYF; j_gene: TRBJ2-3; v_gene: TRBV6-5; abundance: NA; d_gene: NA
CDR3nt: TGTGCCATCGGGGGGGGCACAGATACGCAGTATTTT; CDR3aa: CAIGGGTDTQYF; j_gene: TRBJ2-3; v_gene: TRBV2; abundance: NA; d_gene: TRBD2
CDR3nt: TGCAGCGTTGTTTGGGAAGGGGAGACCCAGTACTTC; CDR3aa: CSVVWEGETQYF; j_gene: TRBJ2-5; v_gene: TRBV29-1; abundance: NA; d_gene: NA
CDR3nt: TGTGCCAGCAGCTTTCTTCCGGAGGGCTTCTACGAGCAGTACTTC; CDR3aa: CASSFLPEGFYEQYF; j_gene: TRBJ2-7; v_gene: TRBV7-2; abundance: NA; d_gene: NA
CDR3nt: TGTGCTAGTGGTTTGCAGGGGGCGACTGAAGCTTTCTTT; CDR3aa: CASGLQGATEAFF; j_gene: TRBJ1-1; v_gene: TRBV12-5; abundance: NA; d_gene: TRBD1
CDR3nt: TGTGCCAGCAGCTTAGATCAACTAGCGGCGACAGATACGCAGTATTTT; CDR3aa: CASSLDQLAATDTQYF; j_gene: TRBJ2-3; v_gene: TRBV11-2; abundance: NA; d_gene: TRBD2
CDR3nt: TGTGCCAGCAGCCCCCAGGGGAGCAATCAGCCCCAGCATTTT; CDR3aa: CASSPQGSNQPQHF; j_gene: TRBJ1-5; v_gene: TRBV6-1; abundance: once; d_gene: NA
CDR3nt: TGTGCCAGCAGTGAAGCCACCTACGAGCAGTACTTC; CDR3aa: CASSEATYEQYF; j_gene: TRBJ2-7; v_gene: TRBV2; abundance: NA; d_gene: NA
CDR3nt: TGCGCCAGCAGCCAACGCTTAGCGGGAGGGGAGCAGTACTTC; CDR3aa: CASSQRLAGGEQYF; j_gene: TRBJ2-7; v_gene: TRBV4-1; abundance: once; d_gene: TRBD2
CDR3nt: TGCGCCAGCAGCCAAGCGCTGGGGCAGGGGGCCACCTATGGCTACACCTTC; CDR3aa: CASSQALGQGATYGYTF; j_gene: TRBJ1-2; v_gene: TRBV4-1; abundance: NA; d_gene: TRBD1
CDR3nt: TGTGCCAGCACCATCCAAACAGGGTCCCTAAGTGGCTACACCTTC; CDR3aa: CASTIQTGSLSGYTF; j_gene: TRBJ1-2; v_gene: TRBV2; abundance: once; d_gene: NA
CDR3nt: TGTGCCAGCAGCTCTATCTCCTACGAGCAGTACTTC; CDR3aa: CASSSISYEQYF; j_gene: TRBJ2-7; v_gene: TRBV13; abundance: NA; d_gene: NA
CDR3nt: TGTGCCAGCTCACCGGTGGGACAGGGAGGTGGCTACACCTTC; CDR3aa: CASSPVGQGGGYTF; j_gene: TRBJ1-2; v_gene: TRBV18; abundance: NA; d_gene: TRBD1
CDR3nt: TGTGCCAGCAGCCACCCGGCAGGGAGGACTGAAGCTTTCTTT; CDR3aa: CASSHPAGRTEAFF; j_gene: TRBJ1-1; v_gene: TRBV11-2; abundance: NA; d_gene: NA
CDR3nt: TGTGCCAGCAGCCGCCCGGGCCGGCTCGGCGGGGAGCTGTTTTTT; CDR3aa: CASSRPGRLGGELFF; j_gene: TRBJ2-2; v_gene: TRBV5-6; abundance: NA; d_gene: NA
CDR3nt: TGTGCCAGCAGGAAAGATGGCTACACCTTC; CDR3aa: CASRKDGYTF; j_gene: TRBJ1-2; v_gene: TRBV27; abundance: large; d_gene: NA
CDR3nt: TGTGCCAGCAGCTTGAGGTGGGATAGGCAGTATTTT; CDR3aa: CASSLRWDRQYF; j_gene: TRBJ2-3; v_gene: TRBV7-2; abundance: once; d_gene: NA
CDR3nt: TGCGCCAGCAGCCGAACCAGGGGGGTAGGGGAGACCCAGTACTTC; CDR3aa: CASSRTRGVGETQYF; j_gene: TRBJ2-5; v_gene: TRBV4-1; abundance: NA; d_gene: NA
CDR3nt: TGTGCCAGCGAAACTTTAGGATCTGGGGTTGGCTACACCTTC; CDR3aa: CASETLGSGVGYTF; j_gene: TRBJ1-2; v_gene: TRBV9; abundance: NA; d_gene: NA
CDR3nt: TGCAGCGTTCTCCCGGGCCAGAGCGGCTACACCTTC; CDR3aa: CSVLPGQSGYTF; j_gene: TRBJ1-2; v_gene: TRBV29-1; abundance: NA; d_gene: NA
CDR3nt: TGCGCCAGCAGCTGGGGACAGGGGGAATTCTACGAGCAGTACTTC; CDR3aa: CASSWGQGEFYEQYF; j_gene: TRBJ2-7; v_gene: TRBV5-1; abundance: NA; d_gene: TRBD1
CDR3nt: TGTGCCAGCTCACCCCGGGCCCCCACCAGCTCTGGAAACACCATATATTTT; CDR3aa: CASSPRAPTSSGNTIYF; j_gene: TRBJ1-3; v_gene: TRBV18; abundance: NA; d_gene: NA
CDR3nt: TGTGCCAGCAGTCGCGACGGGTATAGCAATCAGCCCCAGCATTTT; CDR3aa: CASSRDGYSNQPQHF; j_gene: TRBJ1-5; v_gene: TRBV6-5; abundance: once; d_gene: NA
CDR3nt: TGTGCCAGCAGCCCCTTTATGGGGGGCTCCTACGAGCAGTACTTC; CDR3aa: CASSPFMGGSYEQYF; j_gene: TRBJ2-7; v_gene: TRBV7-2; abundance: NA; d_gene: NA